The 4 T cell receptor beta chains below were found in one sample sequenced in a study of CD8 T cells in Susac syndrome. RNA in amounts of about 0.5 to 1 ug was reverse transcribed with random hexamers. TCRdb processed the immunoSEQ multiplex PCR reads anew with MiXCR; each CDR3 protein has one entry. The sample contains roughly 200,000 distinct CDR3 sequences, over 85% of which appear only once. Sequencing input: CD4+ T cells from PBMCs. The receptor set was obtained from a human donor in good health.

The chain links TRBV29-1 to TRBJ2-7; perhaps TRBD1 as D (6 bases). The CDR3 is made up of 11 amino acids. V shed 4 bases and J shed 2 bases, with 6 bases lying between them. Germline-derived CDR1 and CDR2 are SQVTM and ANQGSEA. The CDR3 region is CSVGTAYEQYV. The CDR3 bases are TGCAGCGTTGGGACAGCCTACGAGCAGTACGTC.

The chain's CDR3 is CASSLTDSDNSPLHF. The CDR3 DNA reads as TGTGCCAGCAGCTTAACCGACAGCGATAATTCACCCCTCCACTTT. The chain combines TRBV7-3 with TRBJ1-6; possible D gene TRBD1, 5 bases. Germline CDR1 and CDR2: SGHTA and FQGTGA. CDR3 size: 15 residues. The V gene lost 0 bases and the J gene lost 5 bases, with 8 bases spanning the gap.

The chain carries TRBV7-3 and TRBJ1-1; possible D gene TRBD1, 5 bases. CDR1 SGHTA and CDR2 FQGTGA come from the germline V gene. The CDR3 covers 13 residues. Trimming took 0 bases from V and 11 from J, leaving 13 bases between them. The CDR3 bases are TGTGCCAGCAGCTTAACTCGGGACGGTGAGGCTTTCTTT. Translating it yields CASSLTRDGEAFF.

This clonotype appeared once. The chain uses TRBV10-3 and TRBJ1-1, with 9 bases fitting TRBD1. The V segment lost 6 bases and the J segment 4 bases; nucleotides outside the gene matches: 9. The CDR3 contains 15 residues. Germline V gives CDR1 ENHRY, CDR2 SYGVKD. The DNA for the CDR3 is TGTGCCATCAGCGGGACAGGGCCCATGGGCACTGAAGCTTTCTTT. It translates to CAISGTGPMGTEAFF.